A selection of T cell receptor beta chains follows, all from one sample in a study of cytomegalovirus exposure and HLA in healthy donors. Assay: immunoSEQ multiplex PCR; the TCRdb copy retains only in-frame clones and omits some. The sample contains about 150,000 clones, approximately 86% of which appear only once. Sequencing input: PBMCs. These receptors originate from a human donor in good health. Each CDR3 is given with its conserved first and last residue. A D gene is named only where the DNA matches it firmly. Size is stated for part of the rows, as once, few or many counts, or as a class when the clone is expanded.

V gene	clone size	D gene	J gene	CDR3 DNA	CDR3 protein
TRBV6-9	.	.	TRBJ2-1	TGTGCCAGCGGGGACACGGACAATGAGCAGTTCTTC	CASGDTDNEQFF
TRBV19	.	.	TRBJ2-7	TGTGCCAGTAGTAAAAATACAGAATCCTACGAGCAGTACTTC	CASSKNTESYEQYF
TRBV10-3	.	TRBD1	TRBJ1-1	TGTGCCATCAGTGAGTCGACAGGGAGAGGCACTGAAGCTTTCTTT	CAISESTGRGTEAFF
TRBV5-4	once	.	TRBJ1-1	TGTGCCAGCAGCTTGGGCTTTTCGGACTCCGATGAAGCTTTCTTT	CASSLGFSDSDEAFF
TRBV4-1	.	.	TRBJ1-2	TGCGCCAGCAGCCTTAAGACATCGGGGTTTGGCTACACCTTC	CASSLKTSGFGYTF
TRBV15	.	.	TRBJ2-1	TGTGCCACCAGCACCCGGCCCTTGGTGGGGCACAATGAGCAGTTCTTC	CATSTRPLVGHNEQFF
TRBV5-4	.	.	TRBJ1-1	TGTGCCAGCAGCTTAGAGTATATGAACACTGAAGCTTTCTTT	CASSLEYMNTEAFF
TRBV6-5	.	TRBD1	TRBJ1-1	TGTGCCAGCAGTAGCAACAGGGGTGTCACTGAAGCTTTCTTT	CASSSNRGVTEAFF
TRBV19	.	.	TRBJ1-2	TGTGCCAGTAGCCCTACAGGGAACTATGGCTACACCTTC	CASSPTGNYGYTF
TRBV27	.	.	TRBJ1-4	TGTGCCAGCAGTCCCGACTCAACTAATGAAAAACTGTTTTTT	CASSPDSTNEKLFF
TRBV6-1	.	.	TRBJ2-3	TGTGCCAGCAGTGACTGGCAGTATCGTACAGATACGCAGTATTTT	CASSDWQYRTDTQYF
TRBV5-1	.	.	TRBJ2-1	TGCGCCAGCAGCTTGGGGGCCGGGACAAGCCCCTACAATGAGCAGTTCTTC	CASSLGAGTSPYNEQFF
TRBV29-1	.	.	TRBJ1-4	TGCAGCGTTCAGTGGGGCTTGGGTGAAAAACTGTTTTTT	CSVQWGLGEKLFF
TRBV4-1	.	.	TRBJ2-1	TGCGCCAGCAGCCAAGAAACCCTAGCCGGTGAGCAGTTCTTC	CASSQETLAGEQFF
TRBV5-1	.	TRBD1	TRBJ2-2	TGCGCCAGCAGCTTGGATGGGACCGGGACAGGGGGTCCCGGGGAGCTGTTTTTT	CASSLDGTGTGGPGELFF
TRBV7-9	.	.	TRBJ1-1	TGTGCCAGCAGCGCAGGTGCGAGGGGGGGAATAAACACTGAAGCTTTCTTT	CASSAGARGGINTEAFF
TRBV7-9	.	TRBD1	TRBJ1-1	TGTGCCAGCAGTAGACAGGGAGACACTGAAGCTTTCTTT	CASSRQGDTEAFF
TRBV7-2	few	TRBD1	TRBJ1-2	TGTGCCAGCAGATTGGGAGGATGGGACAGCCCATATGGCTACACCTTC	CASRLGGWDSPYGYTF
TRBV15	.	.	TRBJ1-6	TGTGCCACCAGCAGAGGGCAGGGCTGGTCACCCCTCCACTTT	CATSRGQGWSPLHF
TRBV6-5	.	TRBD1	TRBJ1-2	TGTGCCAGCAGTCGATCGACAGGGGATGGCTACACCTTC	CASSRSTGDGYTF
TRBV5-1	.	.	TRBJ1-4	TGCGCCAGCAGCCCGGACATGGTTGGCGAAAAACTGTTTTTT	CASSPDMVGEKLFF
TRBV10-3	.	TRBD2	TRBJ2-3	TGTGCCATCAGGACCCCTAGCGGGAGGGCCGCAGATACGCAGTATTTT	CAIRTPSGRAADTQYF
TRBV6-5	once	TRBD2	TRBJ2-7	TGTGCCAGCAGTTTCCCGTGGGAGGGTCGGGACGAGCAGTACTTC	CASSFPWEGRDEQYF
TRBV7-9	.	.	TRBJ2-3	TGTGCCAGCAGCTTAGCTCCGCGACGGGACAACATTCGGACCGATACGCAGTATTTT	CASSLAPRRDNIRTDTQYF
TRBV10-3	.	TRBD1	TRBJ2-7	TGTGCCATCAGACCAGACAGGGGGCGAATGGTCGAGCAGTACTTC	CAIRPDRGRMVEQYF
TRBV29-1	.	.	TRBJ1-3	TGCAGCGTCCGAATGGGACTGACCTCTGGAAACACCATATATTTT	CSVRMGLTSGNTIYF
TRBV18	.	TRBD1	TRBJ2-5	TGTGCCAGCTCACCTTTCAAGGGGGCTTGGGAGACCCAGTACTTC	CASSPFKGAWETQYF
TRBV6-1	few	.	TRBJ1-5	TGTGCCAGCAGGGGGCCCAATCAGCCCCAGCATTTT	CASRGPNQPQHF
TRBV6-5	.	.	TRBJ1-1	TGTGCCAGCAGTTACTCCAGGGTTCGCACTGAAGCTTTCTTT	CASSYSRVRTEAFF
TRBV11-2	.	.	TRBJ2-7	TGTGCCAGCAGCGCAGGGGTATACGAGCAGTACTTC	CASSAGVYEQYF
TRBV5-6	few	TRBD1	TRBJ2-7	TGTGCCAGCAGCTGGGCTAGGGGACAGGGGGGCGAGCAGTACTTC	CASSWARGQGGEQYF
TRBV15	.	.	TRBJ2-2	TGTGCCACCAGCAGAGATCCCAGGGGAAACACCGGGGAGCTGTTTTTT	CATSRDPRGNTGELFF
TRBV6-1	.	.	TRBJ1-1	TGTGCCAGCAGTGTCAACCGGGACGGAGGGTTTGAAGCTTTCTTT	CASSVNRDGGFEAFF
TRBV27	.	TRBD1	TRBJ1-4	TGTGCCAGCAGTTTCGGCAGGGGGAATCGGATGAATGAAAAACTGTTTTTT	CASSFGRGNRMNEKLFF
TRBV27	few	.	TRBJ1-2	TGTGCCAGCAGTTTAGCGGCAGGGAATTATGGCTACACCTTC	CASSLAAGNYGYTF
TRBV19	.	TRBD1	TRBJ1-5	TGTGCCAGTACCCGACAGGGGATAAGCAATCAGCCCCAGCATTTT	CASTRQGISNQPQHF
TRBV6-5	.	.	TRBJ2-7	TGTGCCAGCAGTAGCGGACAGTACGAGCAGTACTTC	CASSSGQYEQYF
TRBV27	.	.	TRBJ2-1	TGTGCCAGCAGTTTATCGGGCCAGGGGAATGAGCAGTTCTTC	CASSLSGQGNEQFF
TRBV27	few	.	TRBJ1-2	TGTGCCAGCAGTCGAACGAGGGCCCTCTATGGCTACACCTTC	CASSRTRALYGYTF
TRBV4-1	.	TRBD1	TRBJ1-1	TGCGCCAGCAGCCAGGGCAGGGGGCCCGGGGTGGACACTGAAGCTTTCTTT	CASSQGRGPGVDTEAFF
TRBV19	.	TRBD1	TRBJ1-4	TGTGCCAGTAGTAGCCCCACAGGGGCAACTAATGAAAAACTGTTTTTT	CASSSPTGATNEKLFF
TRBV19	.	TRBD1	TRBJ2-3	TGTGCCACACAGGATTACAGGGGGCGGACAGATACGCAGTATTTT	CATQDYRGRTDTQYF
TRBV2	few	.	TRBJ2-7	TGTGCCAGCAGTTCTACCTCCTACGAGCAGTACTTC	CASSSTSYEQYF
TRBV11-1	.	.	TRBJ2-1	TGTGCCAGCAGCGCCGGAGGGTACAATGAGCAGTTCTTC	CASSAGGYNEQFF
TRBV6-6	.	TRBD1	TRBJ2-2	TGTGCCAGCACCCACCAGGGGGCGAACACCGGGGAGCTGTTTTTT	CASTHQGANTGELFF
TRBV5-1	.	.	TRBJ1-3	TGCGCCAGCAGCTTGTCGACAGGAGCTTCCTCTGGAAACACCATATATTTT	CASSLSTGASSGNTIYF
TRBV5-1	once	.	TRBJ1-4	TGCGCCAGCAGCCCGTGGACAAATTATGAAAAACTGTTTTTT	CASSPWTNYEKLFF